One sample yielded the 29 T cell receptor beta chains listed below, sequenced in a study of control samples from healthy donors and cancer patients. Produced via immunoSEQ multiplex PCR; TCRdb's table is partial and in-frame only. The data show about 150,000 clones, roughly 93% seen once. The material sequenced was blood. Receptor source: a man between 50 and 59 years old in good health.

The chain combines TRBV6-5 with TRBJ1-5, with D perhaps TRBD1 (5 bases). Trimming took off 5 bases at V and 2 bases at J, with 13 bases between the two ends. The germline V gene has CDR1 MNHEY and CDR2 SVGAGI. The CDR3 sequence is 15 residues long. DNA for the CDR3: TGTGCCAGCAGTCCCCCGGGGGGGGGCAATCAGCCCCAGCATTTT. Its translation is CASSPPGGGNQPQHF.

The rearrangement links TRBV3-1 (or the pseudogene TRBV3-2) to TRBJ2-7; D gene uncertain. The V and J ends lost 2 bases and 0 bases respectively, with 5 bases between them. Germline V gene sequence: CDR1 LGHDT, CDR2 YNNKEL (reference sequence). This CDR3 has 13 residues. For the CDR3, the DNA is TGTGCCAGCAGCCAATCCGGCTCCTACGAGCAGTACTTC. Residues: CASSQSGSYEQYF.

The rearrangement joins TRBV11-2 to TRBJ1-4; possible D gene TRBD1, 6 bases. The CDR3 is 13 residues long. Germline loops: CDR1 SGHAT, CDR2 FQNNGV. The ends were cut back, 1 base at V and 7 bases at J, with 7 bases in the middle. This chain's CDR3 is CASSLGTVEKLFF. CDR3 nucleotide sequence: TGTGCCAGCAGCTTAGGGACAGTTGAAAAACTGTTTTTT.

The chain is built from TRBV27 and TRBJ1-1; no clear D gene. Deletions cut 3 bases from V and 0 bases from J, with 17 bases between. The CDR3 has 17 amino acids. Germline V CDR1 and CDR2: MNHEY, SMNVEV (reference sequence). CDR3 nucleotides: TGTGCCAGCAGTTTCCCCCCCGAGGACGCAGTGAACACTGAAGCTTTCTTT. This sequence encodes CASSFPPEDAVNTEAFF.

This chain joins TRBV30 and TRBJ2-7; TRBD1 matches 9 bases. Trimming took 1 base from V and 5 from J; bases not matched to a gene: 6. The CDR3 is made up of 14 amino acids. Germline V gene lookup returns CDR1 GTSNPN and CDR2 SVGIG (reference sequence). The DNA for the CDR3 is TGTGCCTGGAGTGCCGGACAGGGGCTCCACGAGCAGTACTTC. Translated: CAWSAGQGLHEQYF.

CDR3 coding DNA: TGTGCCAGCAGCTTAAGGCCAGAATTCACCGGGGAGCTGTTTTTT. Translated: CASSLRPEFTGELFF. V gene TRBV7-3 combines with J gene TRBJ2-2, with D uncertain. The CDR3 length is 15 residues. Between the trimmed V and J ends, which lost 1 base and 4 bases, there was a span of 10 bases. Germline V gene sequence: CDR1 SGHTA, CDR2 FQGTGA.

CDR3 sequence reads: CASSLGTDSNQPQHF. The CDR3 DNA is TGTGCCAGCAGCTTGGGAACCGATAGCAATCAGCCCCAGCATTTT. The J gene is TRBJ1-5, the V gene TRBV5-4; D unresolved. The germline V gene encodes CDR1 SGHNT and CDR2 YYREEE (reference sequence). This CDR3 is built from 15 residues. Trimming removed 0 bases from V and 0 bases from J, with 7 bases in between.

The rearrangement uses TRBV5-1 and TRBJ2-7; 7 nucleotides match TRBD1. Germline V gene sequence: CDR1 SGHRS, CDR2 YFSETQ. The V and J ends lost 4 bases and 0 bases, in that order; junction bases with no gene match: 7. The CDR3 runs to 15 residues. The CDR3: CASSLGQATSYEQYF. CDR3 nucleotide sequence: TGCGCCAGCAGCCTCGGACAGGCCACCTCCTACGAGCAGTACTTC. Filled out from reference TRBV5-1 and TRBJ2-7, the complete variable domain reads KAGVTQTPRYLIKTRGQQVTLSCSPISGHRSVSWYQQTPGQGLQFLFEYFSETQRNKGNFPGRFSGRQFSNSRSEMNVSTLELGDSALYLCASSLGQATSYEQYFGPGTRLTVT.

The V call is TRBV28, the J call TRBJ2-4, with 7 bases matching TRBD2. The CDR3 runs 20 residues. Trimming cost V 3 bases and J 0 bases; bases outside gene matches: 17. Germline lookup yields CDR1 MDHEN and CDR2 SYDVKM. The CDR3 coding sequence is TGTGCCAGCAGTTTTAATTTCGGGGCTAGCGGTTCGTTAGCCAAAAACATTCAGTACTTC. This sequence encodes CASSFNFGASGSLAKNIQYF. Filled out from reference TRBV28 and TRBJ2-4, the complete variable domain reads DVKVTQSSRYLVKRTGEKVFLECVQDMDHENMFWYRQDPGLGLRLIYFSYDVKMKEKGDIPEGYSVSREKKERFSLILESASTNQTSMYLCASSFNFGASGSLAKNIQYFGAGTRLSVL.

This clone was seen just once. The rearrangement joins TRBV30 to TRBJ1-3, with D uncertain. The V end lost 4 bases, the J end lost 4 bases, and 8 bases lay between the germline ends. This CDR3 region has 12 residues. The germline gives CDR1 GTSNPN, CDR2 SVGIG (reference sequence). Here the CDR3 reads CAWKKSGNTIYF. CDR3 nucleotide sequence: TGTGCCTGGAAAAAGTCCGGAAACACCATATATTTT.

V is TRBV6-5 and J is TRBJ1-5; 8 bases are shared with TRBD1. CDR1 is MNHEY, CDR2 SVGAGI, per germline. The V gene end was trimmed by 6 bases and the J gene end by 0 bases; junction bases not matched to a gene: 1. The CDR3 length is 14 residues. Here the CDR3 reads CASRDRVSNQPQHF. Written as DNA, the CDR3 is TGTGCCAGCAGGGACAGGGTTAGCAATCAGCCCCAGCATTTT.

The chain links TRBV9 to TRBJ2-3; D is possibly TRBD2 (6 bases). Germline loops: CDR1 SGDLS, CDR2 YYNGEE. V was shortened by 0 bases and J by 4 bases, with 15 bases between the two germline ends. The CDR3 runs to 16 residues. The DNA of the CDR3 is TGTGCCAGCAGCGTAGCGGAGGGGTTGAGCGCAGATACGCAGTATTTT. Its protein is CASSVAEGLSADTQYF.

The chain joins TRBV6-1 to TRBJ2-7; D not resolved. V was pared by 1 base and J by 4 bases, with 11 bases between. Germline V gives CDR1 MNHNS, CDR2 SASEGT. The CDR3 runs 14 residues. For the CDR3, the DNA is TGTGCCAGCAGTGAAGTAGGCAGTTTTTACGAGCAGTACTTC. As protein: CASSEVGSFYEQYF.

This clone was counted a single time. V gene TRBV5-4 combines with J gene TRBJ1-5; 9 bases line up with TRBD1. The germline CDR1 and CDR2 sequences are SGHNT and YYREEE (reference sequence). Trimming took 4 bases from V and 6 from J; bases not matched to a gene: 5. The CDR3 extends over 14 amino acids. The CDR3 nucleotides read TGTGCCAGCAGCCTACAGGGGGCGGGTCAGCCCCAGCATTTT. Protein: CASSLQGAGQPQHF.

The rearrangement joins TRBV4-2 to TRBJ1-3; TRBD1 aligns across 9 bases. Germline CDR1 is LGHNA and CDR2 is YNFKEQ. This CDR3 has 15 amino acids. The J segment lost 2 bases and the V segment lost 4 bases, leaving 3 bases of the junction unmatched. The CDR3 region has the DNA TGTGCCAGCAGCCGAGGGACAGGGACTGGAAACACCATATATTTT. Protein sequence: CASSRGTGTGNTIYF.

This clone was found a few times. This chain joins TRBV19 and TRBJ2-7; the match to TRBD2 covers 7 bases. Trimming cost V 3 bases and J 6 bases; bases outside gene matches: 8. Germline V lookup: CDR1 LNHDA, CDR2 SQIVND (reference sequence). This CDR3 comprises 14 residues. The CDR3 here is CASSIEGGLGEQYF. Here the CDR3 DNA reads TGTGCCAGTAGTATTGAGGGAGGGCTGGGCGAGCAGTACTTC.

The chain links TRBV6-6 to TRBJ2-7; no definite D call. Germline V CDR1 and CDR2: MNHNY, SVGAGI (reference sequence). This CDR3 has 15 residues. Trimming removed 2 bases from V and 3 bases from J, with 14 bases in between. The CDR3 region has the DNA TGTGCCAGCAGTTACGAGGTGTCGTATATCTACGAGCAGTACTTC. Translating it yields CASSYEVSYIYEQYF.

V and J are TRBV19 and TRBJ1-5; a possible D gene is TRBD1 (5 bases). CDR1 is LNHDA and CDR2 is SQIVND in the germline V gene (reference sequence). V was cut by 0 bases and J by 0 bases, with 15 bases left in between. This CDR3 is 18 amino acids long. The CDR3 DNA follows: TGTGCCAGTAGTATAGACCCACGGGGCCATTATAGCAATCAGCCCCAGCATTTT. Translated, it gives CASSIDPRGHYSNQPQHF.

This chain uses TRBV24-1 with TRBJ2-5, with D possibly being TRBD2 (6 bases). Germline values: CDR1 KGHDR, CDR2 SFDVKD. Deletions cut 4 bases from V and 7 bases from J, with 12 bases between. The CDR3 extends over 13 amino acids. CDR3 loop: CATSELEGGTQYF. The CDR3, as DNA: TGTGCCACCAGTGAGTTGGAGGGCGGGACCCAGTACTTC.

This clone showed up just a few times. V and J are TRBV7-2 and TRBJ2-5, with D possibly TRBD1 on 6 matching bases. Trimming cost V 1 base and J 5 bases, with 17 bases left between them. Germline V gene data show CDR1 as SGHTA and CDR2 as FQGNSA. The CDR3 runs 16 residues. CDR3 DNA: TGTGCCAGCAGCTTAGGGGGGCGCCCCGGTACTGAGACCCAGTACTTC. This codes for CASSLGGRPGTETQYF.

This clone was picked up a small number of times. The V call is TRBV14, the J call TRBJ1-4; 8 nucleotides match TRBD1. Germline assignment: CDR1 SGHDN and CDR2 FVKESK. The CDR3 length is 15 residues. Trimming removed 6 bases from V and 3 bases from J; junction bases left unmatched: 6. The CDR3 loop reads CASSRQGLSNEKLFF. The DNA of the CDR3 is TGTGCCAGCAGTCGACAGGGGCTATCTAATGAAAAACTGTTTTTT.

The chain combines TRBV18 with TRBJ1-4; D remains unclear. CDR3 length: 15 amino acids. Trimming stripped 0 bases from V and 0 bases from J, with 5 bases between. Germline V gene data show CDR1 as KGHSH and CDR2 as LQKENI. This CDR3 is CASSPPATTNEKLFF. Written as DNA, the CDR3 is TGTGCCAGCTCACCACCGGCTACAACTAATGAAAAACTGTTTTTT.

The CDR3 region is CATSKAGGVETQYF. The DNA of the CDR3 is TGTGCCACCAGCAAGGCAGGGGGCGTCGAGACCCAGTACTTC. The gene calls are TRBV15 and TRBJ2-5; 8 nucleotides agree with TRBD1. The ends lost 4 bases at V and 5 bases at J; junction bases unmatched: 6. CDR3 length equals 14 residues. Germline V gene lookup returns CDR1 LNHNV and CDR2 YYDKDF (reference sequence).

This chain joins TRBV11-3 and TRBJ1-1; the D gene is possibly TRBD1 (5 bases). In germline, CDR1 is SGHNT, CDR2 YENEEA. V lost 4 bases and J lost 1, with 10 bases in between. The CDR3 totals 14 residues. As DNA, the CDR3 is TGTGCCAGCAGCTCGGGGGGAGGGAACACTGAAGCTTTCTTT. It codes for CASSSGGGNTEAFF.

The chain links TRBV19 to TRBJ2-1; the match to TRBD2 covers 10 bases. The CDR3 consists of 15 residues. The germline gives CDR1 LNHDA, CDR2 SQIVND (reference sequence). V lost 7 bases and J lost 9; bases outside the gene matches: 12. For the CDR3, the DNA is TGTGCCAGTAAATCGGAAGCGGGAGGGCCCGGTGAGCAGTTCTTC. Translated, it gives CASKSEAGGPGEQFF.

Here the CDR3 reads CASSLGGNGKTQYF. CDR3 DNA: TGTGCCAGCAGCTTAGGGGGAAACGGAAAGACCCAGTACTTC. This rearrangement joins TRBV7-2 to TRBJ2-5; no firm D call. Germline CDR1 SGHTA, CDR2 FQGNSA. The CDR3 contains 14 residues. Trimming cost V 1 base and J 6 bases, with 12 bases left between them.

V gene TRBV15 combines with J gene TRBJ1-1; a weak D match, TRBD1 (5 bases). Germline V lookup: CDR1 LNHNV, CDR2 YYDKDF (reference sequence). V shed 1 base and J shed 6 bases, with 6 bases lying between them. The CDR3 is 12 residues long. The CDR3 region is CATSRGDPEAFF. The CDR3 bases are TGTGCCACCAGCAGAGGGGACCCTGAAGCTTTCTTT.

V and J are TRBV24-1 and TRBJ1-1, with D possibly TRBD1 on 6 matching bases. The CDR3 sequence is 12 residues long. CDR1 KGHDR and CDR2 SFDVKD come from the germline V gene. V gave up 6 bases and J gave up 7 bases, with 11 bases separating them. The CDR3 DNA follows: TGTGCCACCAGTAAAACAGGGATTGAAGCTTTCTTT. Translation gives CATSKTGIEAFF.

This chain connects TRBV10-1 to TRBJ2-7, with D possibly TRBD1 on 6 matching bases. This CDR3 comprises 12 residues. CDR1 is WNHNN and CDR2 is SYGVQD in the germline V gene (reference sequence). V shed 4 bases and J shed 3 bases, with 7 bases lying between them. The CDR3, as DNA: TGCGCCAGCAGTGTGGACAGCTACGAGCAGTACTTC. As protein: CASSVDSYEQYF.